Listed here are 28 T cell receptor beta chains from one sample, sequenced in a study of blood T cell repertoires in COVID-19. The table came from immunoSEQ multiplex PCR; TCRdb's copy has only in-frame clones and leaves some out. Among approximately 200,000 clones listed, 80% to 90% were seen once. The sample comprised PBMCs or T cells enriched from blood (not recorded which). These receptors originate from a woman aged 25-40 years who had been exposed to COVID-19.

This chain joins TRBV2 and TRBJ1-5; D is uncertain. Per the germline V gene, CDR1 is SNHLY and CDR2 is FYNNEI. V was clipped by 6 bases and J by 7 bases, with 19 bases between them. The CDR3 covers 15 residues. The CDR3 bases are TGTGCCAGCAGCGGTGGGCCCGGGGTAGTCCAGCCCCAGCATTTT. Protein: CASSGGPGVVQPQHF.

CDR3 sequence (DNA): TGTGCCAGCTCACCCCGGACAGGGGAACTCACTGAAGCTTTCTTT. This codes for CASSPRTGELTEAFF. The chain employs TRBV18 and TRBJ1-1, with TRBD1 matching 9 bases. CDR3 length: 15 residues. In germline, CDR1 is KGHSH, CDR2 LQKENI. J was trimmed by 4 bases and V by 3 bases; bases with no gene match: 6.

The V and J genes are TRBV9 and TRBJ1-1; no firm D call. In germline, CDR1 is SGDLS, CDR2 YYNGEE. The CDR3 has 11 amino acids. Between the trimmed V and J ends, which lost 4 bases and 4 bases, there was a span of 5 bases. For the CDR3, the DNA is TGTGCCAGCAGCCCGTCCACTGAAGCTTTCTTT. It translates to CASSPSTEAFF.

The V and J genes are TRBV19 and TRBJ1-1; unclear D gene. Trimming took 6 bases from V and 1 from J, leaving 12 bases between them. Germline CDR1 reads LNHDA; CDR2 reads SQIVND (reference sequence). This CDR3 comprises 14 residues. The CDR3 nucleotides are TGTGCCAGTAGCGTACAAGACTGGAACACTGAAGCTTTCTTT. This encodes CASSVQDWNTEAFF.

V and J are TRBV5-5 and TRBJ2-5; 10 bases match TRBD2. CDR1 and CDR2 (germline): SGHKS, YYEKEE (reference sequence). Germline trimming cut 2 bases from V and 4 bases from J; bases unmatched to any gene: 20. This CDR3 spans 20 amino acids. CDR3 coding DNA: TGTGCCAGCAGCTTTGCGGGCGACCTGACTAGCGGGTTTTCAGGAGAGACCCAGTACTTC. Residues: CASSFAGDLTSGFSGETQYF.

This sequence joins TRBV10-2 and TRBJ2-3, with 11 bases fitting TRBD2. Germline trimming cut 5 bases from V and 2 bases from J; bases unmatched to any gene: 6. Per the germline V gene, CDR1 is WSHSY and CDR2 is SAAADI. This CDR3 is built from 16 residues. Here the CDR3 DNA reads TGCGCCAGCAGTCCCGCGGGACTAGCGGACACAGATACGCAGTATTTT. Protein product: CASSPAGLADTDTQYF.

In its sample, this clone was seen a few times. The chain uses TRBV20-1 and TRBJ1-5; the match to TRBD1 covers 9 bases. The CDR3 has 15 amino acids. CDR1 is DFQATT, CDR2 SNEGSKA, per germline (reference sequence). The J segment lost 3 bases and the V segment lost 6 bases, leaving 9 bases of the junction unmatched. The CDR3 nucleotides read TGCAGTGCCAGTCCCGGGACAGGGTTCAATCAGCCCCAGCATTTT. Its translation: CSASPGTGFNQPQHF.

The chain combines TRBV27 with TRBJ2-1; 7 bases are shared with TRBD2. The CDR3 loop spans 14 amino acids. Looked up from germline, CDR1 is MNHEY and CDR2 is SMNVEV (reference sequence). V was clipped by 5 bases and J by 2 bases; unmatched bases: 3. CDR3 sequence: CASSGGLTYNEQFF. The CDR3 bases are TGTGCCAGCAGTGGGGGACTAACCTACAATGAGCAGTTCTTC.

This chain connects TRBV27 to TRBJ2-1; tentative D call: TRBD2 (6 bases). V lost 3 bases to trimming and J lost 1 base, with 10 bases between them. The CDR3 covers 15 residues. Germline values: CDR1 MNHEY, CDR2 SMNVEV (reference sequence). The CDR3 protein is CASSFRLGSYNEQFF. The CDR3 DNA reads as TGTGCCAGCAGTTTCAGACTAGGTTCCTACAATGAGCAGTTCTTC.

The count of this clone is one. The rearrangement uses TRBV10-2 and TRBJ1-5; tentative D call: TRBD1 (5 bases). The germline V gene encodes CDR1 WSHSY and CDR2 SAAADI. The V and J ends lost 0 bases and 1 base respectively, with 7 bases between them. CDR3 length: 15 residues. The CDR3 sequence: CASSESRGSNQPQHF. CDR3 DNA: TGCGCCAGCAGTGAGTCGCGGGGGAGCAATCAGCCCCAGCATTTT.

This chain joins TRBV20-1 and TRBJ2-1; TRBD2 might be the D (6 bases). This CDR3 is built from 11 residues. The V and J ends lost 6 bases and 6 bases respectively, with 9 bases between them. CDR1 is DFQATT and CDR2 is SNEGSKA in the germline V gene (reference sequence). The CDR3 is CSAAGGNEQFF. The CDR3 DNA follows: TGCAGTGCCGCCGGGGGCAATGAGCAGTTCTTC.

The V gene is TRBV9, the J gene TRBJ2-7; 8 bases fit TRBD2. This CDR3 is 14 amino acids long. CDR1 is SGDLS, CDR2 YYNGEE, per germline. V was clipped by 4 bases and J by 2 bases; unmatched bases: 5. The DNA for the CDR3 is TGTGCCAGCAGCTTGTCAGCGGGAGCCTACGAGCAGTACTTC. Its protein product is CASSLSAGAYEQYF.

This chain joins TRBV3-1 (or the pseudogene TRBV3-2) and TRBJ2-7; the match to TRBD2 covers 10 bases. CDR1 LGHDT and CDR2 YNNKEL come from the germline V gene (reference sequence). Losses at the gene ends were 1 base for V and 4 bases for J; bases not matched to a gene: 13. This CDR3 comprises 18 residues. For the CDR3, the DNA is TGTGCCAGCAGCCAAGGGCTAGCGGGGGCCGCCCTGAAATACGAGCAGTACTTC. Its protein is CASSQGLAGAALKYEQYF.

The V and J genes are TRBV3-1 (or the pseudogene TRBV3-2) and TRBJ2-3; D gene unclear. Trimming removed 2 bases from V and 0 bases from J, with 6 bases in between. Per germline, CDR1 LGHDT and CDR2 YNNKEL (reference sequence). This CDR3 has 14 residues. Here the CDR3 reads CASSQTTSTDTQYF. In nucleotides, the CDR3 is TGTGCCAGCAGCCAAACGACTAGCACAGATACGCAGTATTTT.

This clone was detected only once. The chain couples TRBV4-1 to TRBJ1-5; D remains unclear. The CDR3 runs to 13 residues. V gave up 0 bases and J gave up 9 bases, with 9 bases separating them. Germline CDR1 and CDR2: MGHRA and YSYEKL. CDR3 nucleotides: TGCGCCAGCAGCCAAGAACGGAGTCGGCCCCAGCATTTT. It translates to CASSQERSRPQHF.

Worth noting for this clone: Other DNA sequences of this sample code for an identical CDR3. The CDR3 spells CASSFGTGSYEQYF. The CDR3, as DNA: TGTGCCAGCAGCTTTGGGACAGGCTCCTACGAGCAGTACTTC. The J gene is TRBJ2-7, the V gene TRBV7-9; TRBD1 aligns across 8 bases. Losses at the gene ends were 3 bases for V and 0 bases for J; bases not matched to a gene: 1. CDR1 SEHNR and CDR2 FQNEAQ come from the germline V gene (reference sequence). This CDR3 region has 14 residues. The full variable domain, completed using reference TRBV7-9 and TRBJ2-7, is DTGVSQNPRHKITKRGQNVTFRCDPISEHNRLYWYRQTLGQGPEFLTYFQNEAQLEKSRLLSDRFSAERPKGSFSTLEIQRTEQGDSAMYLCASSFGTGSYEQYFGPGTRLTVT.

V usage is TRBV3-1 (or the pseudogene TRBV3-2) and J usage is TRBJ1-2, with 7 bases that match TRBD1. With 4 bases clipped from V and 8 bases from J, the junction kept 10 bases outside the gene matches. Germline assignment: CDR1 LGHDT and CDR2 YNNKEL (reference sequence). The CDR3 consists of 14 residues. The DNA for the CDR3 is TGTGCCAGCAGCCTCACCACAGGGGTTCGGGGCTACACCTTC. It encodes CASSLTTGVRGYTF.

This clone appeared a single time. J is TRBJ2-5 and V is TRBV18, with a tentative D call TRBD2 (5 bases). V lost 3 bases and J 0 bases, leaving 11 bases between the germline ends. The CDR3 has 15 residues. Germline V CDR1 and CDR2: KGHSH, LQKENI. The DNA of the CDR3 is TGTGCCAGCTCACCGCGGGCAGCGTACCAAGAGACCCAGTACTTC. Translating gives CASSPRAAYQETQYF.

The V call is TRBV23-1, the J call TRBJ1-5; 11 bases map to TRBD1. TRBV23-1 is known as an ORF, though its function is uncertain. The junction had 17 bases not matched to a gene; V was cut back by 10 bases and J by 3 bases. CDR3 size: 18 residues. The CDR3 loop is CATTGTGGTLPLNQPQHF. The CDR3 DNA is TGCGCCACCACCGGGACAGGGGGAACCCTACCGCTCAATCAGCCCCAGCATTTT.

The rearrangement joins TRBV9 to TRBJ2-1, with 8 bases aligning to TRBD1. Trimming at V came to 0 bases and at J to 6 bases, leaving 5 bases not matched to a gene. The germline CDR1 and CDR2 sequences are SGDLS and YYNGEE. The CDR3 consists of 15 residues. CDR3 in DNA: TGTGCCAGCAGCGTAGAGGGGGACAGGTTCAATGAGCAGTTCTTC. Amino acid sequence: CASSVEGDRFNEQFF.

The CDR3 DNA sequence: TGTGCCAGCTCCCCGGGACAGGGGATTTCACCCCTCCACTTT. Residues: CASSPGQGISPLHF. J is TRBJ1-6 and V is TRBV14; 10 bases fit TRBD1. After removal of 8 bases from V and 9 bases from J, the junction contained 7 bases not matched to a gene. CDR1 and CDR2 from the germline V gene are SGHDN and FVKESK. The CDR3 runs 14 residues.

Of note for this clone: Different DNA sequences within this sample yield the same CDR3. The chain combines TRBV29-1 with TRBJ1-1; 7 bases are shared with TRBD1. The CDR3 consists of 12 residues. CDR1 and CDR2 from the germline V gene are SQVTM and ANQGSEA. The trim removed 5 bases at V and 4 bases at J, leaving 4 bases unmatched. In DNA form, the CDR3 reads TGCAGCGTTTACAGGGGTGGCACTGAAGCTTTCTTT. Its translation is CSVYRGGTEAFF.

The chain links TRBV11-2 to TRBJ2-7; possibly TRBD1 for D (6 bases). V was shortened by 1 base and J by 3 bases, with 13 bases between the two germline ends. The germline CDR1 and CDR2 sequences are SGHAT and FQNNGV. The CDR3 length is 15 residues. The CDR3 loop is CASSLAGGRGYEQYF. The CDR3 DNA is TGTGCCAGCAGCTTAGCAGGTGGCAGGGGCTACGAGCAGTACTTC.

The rearrangement joins TRBV10-3 to TRBJ1-4; D unclear. The germline gives CDR1 ENHRY, CDR2 SYGVKD. The CDR3 consists of 18 residues. Between the trimmed V and J ends, which lost 2 bases and 2 bases, there was a span of 18 bases. The CDR3 is CAISEPRGSGNTNEKLFF. The CDR3, as DNA: TGTGCCATCAGTGAGCCCCGGGGTTCCGGCAATACTAATGAAAAACTGTTTTTT.

V and J are TRBV25-1 and TRBJ2-1; 9 bases are shared with TRBD1. V shed 5 bases, J shed 12 bases, and the junction held 14 bases outside the gene matches. CDR3 length equals 15 residues. Looked up from germline, CDR1 is MGHDK and CDR2 is SYGVNS. The CDR3 protein is CASSSGTGRRRLQFF. CDR3 DNA: TGTGCCAGCAGTTCCGGGACAGGGAGACGTCGGCTGCAGTTCTTC. Full variable domain (remainder filled in from reference TRBV25-1 and TRBJ2-1): EADIYQTPRYLVIGTGKKITLECSQTMGHDKMYWYQQDPGMELHLIHYSYGVNSTEKGDLSSESTVSRIRTEHFPLTLESARPSHTSQYLCASSSGTGRRRLQFFGPGTRLTVL.

The rearrangement uses TRBV5-1 and TRBJ2-2, with TRBD2 matching 8 bases. After removal of 5 bases from V and 0 bases from J, the junction contained 3 bases not matched to a gene. CDR3 length equals 15 residues. Germline V lookup: CDR1 SGHRS, CDR2 YFSETQ. The CDR3 region is CASRGGLANTGELFF. The CDR3 region has the DNA TGCGCCAGCAGGGGGGGACTAGCGAACACCGGGGAGCTGTTTTTT. The variable domain in full, completed from reference TRBV5-1 and TRBJ2-2, reads KAGVTQTPRYLIKTRGQQVTLSCSPISGHRSVSWYQQTPGQGLQFLFEYFSETQRNKGNFPGRFSGRQFSNSRSEMNVSTLELGDSALYLCASRGGLANTGELFFGEGSRLTVL.

J is TRBJ1-6 and V is TRBV24-1; D is possibly TRBD1 (5 bases). Germline CDR1 reads KGHDR; CDR2 reads SFDVKD. V was shortened by 5 bases and J by 10 bases, with 11 bases between the two germline ends. The CDR3 spans 13 residues. CDR3 loop: CATSGGEGSPLHF. The CDR3 nucleotides are TGTGCCACCAGTGGAGGGGAGGGCTCACCCCTCCACTTT.

This clone was seen a handful of times. The V and J genes are TRBV11-2 and TRBJ1-5; 8 nucleotides align to TRBD1. V was pared by 5 bases and J by 2 bases, with 5 bases of the junction left unmatched. The CDR3 contains 15 residues. Germline-derived CDR1 and CDR2 are SGHAT and FQNNGV. Here the CDR3 DNA reads TGTGCCAGCAGCAGAGGACAGGGCGGCAATCAGCCCCAGCATTTT. The encoded protein is CASSRGQGGNQPQHF.